This T cell receptor (beta chain) was identified in a study of CD8+ T cells in alopecia areata. Study summary: For the treated group, dosing was oral tofacitinib at 5 to 10 mg twice daily. Tofacitinib was given for 6 to 18 months, then stopped for 6 months.

On this clone: The antigen is undetermined.

General study points: It was lesional scalp, especially alopecia totalis/universalis, that showed higher clonality than normal scalp.

Looked up from germline, CDR1 is MNHNY and CDR2 is SVGAGI (reference sequence). CDR3 length: 15 residues. The junction had 13 bases not matched to a gene; V was cut back by 10 bases and J by 2 bases. After isolation, RNA underwent reverse transcription to generate cDNA as the sequencing template. Profiled with immunoSEQ multiplex PCR; TCRdb holds only in-frame clones, not every one. In the table there are around 300,000 clones, about three fifths of which are singletons. The sample's treatment: oral pan-JAK inhibitor, 5-10 mg twice daily. The V gene is TRBV6-6, the J gene TRBJ2-5, with 7 positions matching TRBD1. The TCR originated in a human donor with alopecia areata. Sample: CD4+ T cells sorted from blood, taken at approximately week 51, from a patient treated with tofacitinib. The CDR3 DNA follows: TGTGCCATCAAGTCGGACAGGACCGCTCAAGAGACCCAGTACTTC. Amino acid sequence: CAIKSDRTAQETQYF.